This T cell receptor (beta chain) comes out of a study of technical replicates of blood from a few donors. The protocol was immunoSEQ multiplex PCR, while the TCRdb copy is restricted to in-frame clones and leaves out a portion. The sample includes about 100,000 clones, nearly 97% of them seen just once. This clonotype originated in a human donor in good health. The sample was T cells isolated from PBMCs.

The CDR3 loop reads CASSKGSGGAGDTQYF. The CDR3, as DNA: TGTGCCAGCAGTAAAGGGAGCGGGGGGGCTGGGGATACGCAGTATTTT. This chain connects TRBV27 to TRBJ2-3; 10 positions agree with TRBD2. The CDR3 runs to 16 residues. The V gene's germline CDR1 is MNHEY and CDR2 SMNVEV (reference sequence). Trimming took 5 bases from V and 6 from J; bases not matched to a gene: 11.